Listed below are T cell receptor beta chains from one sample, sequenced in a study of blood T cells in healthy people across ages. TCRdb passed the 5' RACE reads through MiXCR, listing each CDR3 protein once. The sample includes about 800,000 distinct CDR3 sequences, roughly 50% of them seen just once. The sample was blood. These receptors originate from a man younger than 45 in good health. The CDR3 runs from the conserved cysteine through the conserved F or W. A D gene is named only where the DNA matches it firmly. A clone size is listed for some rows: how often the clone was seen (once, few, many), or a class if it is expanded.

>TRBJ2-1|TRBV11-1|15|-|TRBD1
TGTGCCAGCAGCTTTGGACAGGGACCTCACAATGAGCAGTTCTTC
CASSFGQGPHNEQFF
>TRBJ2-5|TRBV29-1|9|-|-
TGCAGCGTTGCCAGAACACAGTACTTC
CSVARTQYF
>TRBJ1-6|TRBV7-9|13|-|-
TGTGCCAGCAGCTTAATAGGTGATTCACCCCTCCACTTT
CASSLIGDSPLHF
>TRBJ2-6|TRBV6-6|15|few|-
TGTGCCAGCAGTCAACAGCACTCTGGGGCCAACGTCCTGACTTTC
CASSQQHSGANVLTF
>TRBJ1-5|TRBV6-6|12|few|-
TGTGCCAGCAGTAACCAGGGTCAGCCCCAGCATTTT
CASSNQGQPQHF
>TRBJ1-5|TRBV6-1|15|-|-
TGTGCCAGCAGAGATATCGGACAGAGGAATCAGCCCCAGCATTTT
CASRDIGQRNQPQHF
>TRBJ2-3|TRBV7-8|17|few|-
TGTGCCAGCAGTCCAGTCTGGACGGGGGTTTTAACAGATACGCAGTATTTT
CASSPVWTGVLTDTQYF
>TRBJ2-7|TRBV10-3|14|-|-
TGTGCCATCAGTGAGTTAAGCGCCGGGGCCGAGCAGTACTTC
CAISELSAGAEQYF
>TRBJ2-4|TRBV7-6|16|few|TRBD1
TGTGCCAGCAGCTCCGGACAGGGACGAATTGGGTACATTCAGTACTTC
CASSSGQGRIGYIQYF
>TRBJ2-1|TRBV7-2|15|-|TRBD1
TGTGCCAGCAGCTTAGTAACAGGGGGCCCCTACGAGCAGTTCTTC
CASSLVTGGPYEQFF
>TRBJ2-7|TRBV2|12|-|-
TGTGCCGGGGCCGGGACGGACTACGAGCAGTACTTC
CAGAGTDYEQYF
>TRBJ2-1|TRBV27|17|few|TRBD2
TGTGCCAGCAGTTTGATCGGGACTAGCGGGCCCTACAATGAGCAGTTCTTC
CASSLIGTSGPYNEQFF
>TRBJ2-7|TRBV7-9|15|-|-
TGTGCCAGCAGCTCAACCGGGTTGAACCCCTACGAGCAGTACTTC
CASSSTGLNPYEQYF
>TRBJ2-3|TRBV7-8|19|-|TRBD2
TGTGCCAGCAGCTTAGCCCTAGCGTTCGGGACTAGGGGGGCAGATACGCAGTATTTT
CASSLALAFGTRGADTQYF
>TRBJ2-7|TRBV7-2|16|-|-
TGTGCCAGCAGCTTAGTAGGACTGAAGAGCTCCTACGAGCAGTACTTC
CASSLVGLKSSYEQYF
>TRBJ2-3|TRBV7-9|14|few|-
TGTGCCAGCAGCCCGGGACGGAGCACAGATACGCAGTATTTT
CASSPGRSTDTQYF
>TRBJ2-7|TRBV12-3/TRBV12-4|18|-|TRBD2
TGTGCCAGCAGTTTTAGCGGACTAGCGGGAGGGACCCCCTACGAGCAGTACTTC
CASSFSGLAGGTPYEQYF